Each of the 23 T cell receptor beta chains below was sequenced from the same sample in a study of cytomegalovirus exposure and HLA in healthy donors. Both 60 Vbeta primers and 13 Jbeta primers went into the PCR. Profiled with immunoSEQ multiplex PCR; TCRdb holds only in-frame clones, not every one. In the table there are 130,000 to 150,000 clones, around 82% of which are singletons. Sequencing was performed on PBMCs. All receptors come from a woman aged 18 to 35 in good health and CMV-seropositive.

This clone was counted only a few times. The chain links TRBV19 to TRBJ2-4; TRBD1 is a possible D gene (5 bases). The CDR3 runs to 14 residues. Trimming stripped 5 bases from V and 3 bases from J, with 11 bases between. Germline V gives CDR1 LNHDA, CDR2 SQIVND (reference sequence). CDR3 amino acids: CASSQDISKNIQYF. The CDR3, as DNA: TGTGCCAGTAGTCAGGACATCAGCAAAAACATTCAGTACTTC.

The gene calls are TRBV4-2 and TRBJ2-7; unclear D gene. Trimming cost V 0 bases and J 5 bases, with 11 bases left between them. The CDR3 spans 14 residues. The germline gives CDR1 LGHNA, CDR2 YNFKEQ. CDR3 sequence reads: CASSQDGSRDEQYF. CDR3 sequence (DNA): TGTGCCAGCAGCCAAGATGGCAGCCGGGACGAGCAGTACTTC.

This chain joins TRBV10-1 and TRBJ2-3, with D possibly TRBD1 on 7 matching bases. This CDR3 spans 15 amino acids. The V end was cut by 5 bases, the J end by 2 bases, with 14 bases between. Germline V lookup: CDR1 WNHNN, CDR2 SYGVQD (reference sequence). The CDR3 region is CASSQGDSPTDTQYF. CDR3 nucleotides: TGCGCCAGCAGTCAGGGGGACTCCCCCACAGATACGCAGTATTTT.

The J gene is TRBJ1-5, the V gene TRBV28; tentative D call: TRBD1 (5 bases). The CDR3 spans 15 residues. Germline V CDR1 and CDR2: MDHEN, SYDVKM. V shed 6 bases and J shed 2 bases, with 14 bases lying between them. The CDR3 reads CASRGGGFGNQPQHF. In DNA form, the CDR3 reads TGTGCCAGCAGGGGCGGGGGGTTCGGCAATCAGCCCCAGCATTTT. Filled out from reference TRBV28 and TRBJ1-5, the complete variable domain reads DVKVTQSSRYLVKRTGEKVFLECVQDMDHENMFWYRQDPGLGLRLIYFSYDVKMKEKGDIPEGYSVSREKKERFSLILESASTNQTSMYLCASRGGGFGNQPQHFGDGTRLSIL.

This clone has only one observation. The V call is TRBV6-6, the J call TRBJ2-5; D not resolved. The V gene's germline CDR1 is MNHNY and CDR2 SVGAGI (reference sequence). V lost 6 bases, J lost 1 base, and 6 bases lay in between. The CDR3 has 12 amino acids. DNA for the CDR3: TGTGCCAGCAGCAACACCCAAGAGACCCAGTACTTC. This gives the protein CASSNTQETQYF.

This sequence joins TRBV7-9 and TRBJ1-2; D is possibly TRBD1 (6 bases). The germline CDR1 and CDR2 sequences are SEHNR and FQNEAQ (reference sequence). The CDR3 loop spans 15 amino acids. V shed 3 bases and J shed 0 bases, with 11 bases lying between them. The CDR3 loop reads CASSLEQGSNYGYTF. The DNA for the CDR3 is TGTGCCAGCAGCTTGGAACAGGGTTCTAACTATGGCTACACCTTC.

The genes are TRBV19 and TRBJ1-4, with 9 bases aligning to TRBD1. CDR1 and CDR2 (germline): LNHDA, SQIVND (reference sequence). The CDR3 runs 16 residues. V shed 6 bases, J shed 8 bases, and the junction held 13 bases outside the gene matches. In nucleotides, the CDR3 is TGTGCCAGTAGCCCGAAGGGGGGGACAGGGCAAGAAAAACTGTTTTTT. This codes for CASSPKGGTGQEKLFF.

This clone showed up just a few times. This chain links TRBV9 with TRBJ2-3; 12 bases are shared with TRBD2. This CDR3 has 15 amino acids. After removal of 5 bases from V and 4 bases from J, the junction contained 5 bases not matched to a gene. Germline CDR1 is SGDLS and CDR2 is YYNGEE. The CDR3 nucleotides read TGTGCCAGCAGTCCTAGCGGGGGGGCCGCAGATACGCAGTATTTT. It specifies CASSPSGGAADTQYF. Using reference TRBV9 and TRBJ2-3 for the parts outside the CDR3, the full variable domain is DSGVTQTPKHLITATGQRVTLRCSPRSGDLSVYWYQQSLDQGLQFLIQYYNGEERAKGNILERFSAQQFPDLHSELNLSSLELGDSALYFCASSPSGGAADTQYFGPGTRLTVL.

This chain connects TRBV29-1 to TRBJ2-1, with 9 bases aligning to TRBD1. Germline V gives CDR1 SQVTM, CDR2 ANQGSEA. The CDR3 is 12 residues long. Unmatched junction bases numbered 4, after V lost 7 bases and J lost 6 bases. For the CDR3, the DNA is TGCAGCGGGACAGGGGTAATCAATGAGCAGTTCTTC. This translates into CSGTGVINEQFF.

CDR3 sequence: CASSMPGDTDTQYF. The CDR3 DNA is TGTGCCAGTAGTATGCCGGGGGACACAGATACGCAGTATTTT. The V and J genes are TRBV19 and TRBJ2-3; possible D gene TRBD2, 6 bases. Germline CDR1 is LNHDA and CDR2 is SQIVND (reference sequence). This CDR3 comprises 14 residues. Trimming removed 3 bases at V and 2 bases at J, with 9 bases between. The variable domain in full, with the rest retrieved from reference TRBV19 and TRBJ2-3, is DGGITQSPKYLFRKEGQNVTLSCEQNLNHDAMYWYRQDPGQGLRLIYYSQIVNDFQKGDIAEGYSVSREKKESFPLTVTSAQKNPTAFYLCASSMPGDTDTQYFGPGTRLTVL.

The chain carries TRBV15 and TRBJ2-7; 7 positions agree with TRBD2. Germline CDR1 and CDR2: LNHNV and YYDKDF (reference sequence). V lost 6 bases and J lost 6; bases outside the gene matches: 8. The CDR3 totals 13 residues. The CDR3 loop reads CATSGGGVGEQYF. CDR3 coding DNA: TGTGCCACCAGTGGGGGGGGAGTTGGCGAGCAGTACTTC. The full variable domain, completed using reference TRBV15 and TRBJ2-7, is DAMVIQNPRYQVTQFGKPVTLSCSQTLNHNVMYWYQQKSSQAPKLLFHYYDKDFNNEADTPDNFQSRRPNTSFCFLDIRSPGLGDTAMYLCATSGGGVGEQYFGPGTRLTVT.

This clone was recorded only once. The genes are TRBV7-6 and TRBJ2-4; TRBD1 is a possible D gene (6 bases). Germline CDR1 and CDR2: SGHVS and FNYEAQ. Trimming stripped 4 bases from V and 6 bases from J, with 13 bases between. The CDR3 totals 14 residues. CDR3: CASSSRVGANIQYF. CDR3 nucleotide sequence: TGTGCCAGCAGCTCCCGTGTGGGGGCAAACATTCAGTACTTC.

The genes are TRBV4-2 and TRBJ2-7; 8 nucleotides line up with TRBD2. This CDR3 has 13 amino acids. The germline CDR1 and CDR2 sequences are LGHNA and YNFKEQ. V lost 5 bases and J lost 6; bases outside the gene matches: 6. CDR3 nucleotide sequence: TGTGCCAGCAGCTCCAGCGGGGGTCCCGAGCAGTACTTC. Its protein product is CASSSSGGPEQYF.

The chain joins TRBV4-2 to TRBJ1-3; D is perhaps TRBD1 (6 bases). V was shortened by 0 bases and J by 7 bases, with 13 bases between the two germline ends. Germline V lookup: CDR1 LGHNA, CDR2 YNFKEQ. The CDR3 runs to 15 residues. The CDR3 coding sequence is TGTGCCAGCAGCCAAGATCCAGGGGCGGGCAACACCATATATTTT. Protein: CASSQDPGAGNTIYF.

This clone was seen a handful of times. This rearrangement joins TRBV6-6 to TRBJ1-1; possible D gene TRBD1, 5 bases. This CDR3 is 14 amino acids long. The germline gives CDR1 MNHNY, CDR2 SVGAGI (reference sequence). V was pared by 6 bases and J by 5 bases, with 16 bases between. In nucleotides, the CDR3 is TGTGCCAGCAGCTTCGACGGGGGAGGGACTGAAGCTTTCTTT. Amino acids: CASSFDGGGTEAFF.

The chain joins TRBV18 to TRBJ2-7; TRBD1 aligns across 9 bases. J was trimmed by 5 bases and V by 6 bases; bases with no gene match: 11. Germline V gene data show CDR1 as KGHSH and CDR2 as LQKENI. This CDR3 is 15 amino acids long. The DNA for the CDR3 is TGTGCCAGCTCCCCCAAGGGACAGGGAAACCACGAGCAGTACTTC. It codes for CASSPKGQGNHEQYF.

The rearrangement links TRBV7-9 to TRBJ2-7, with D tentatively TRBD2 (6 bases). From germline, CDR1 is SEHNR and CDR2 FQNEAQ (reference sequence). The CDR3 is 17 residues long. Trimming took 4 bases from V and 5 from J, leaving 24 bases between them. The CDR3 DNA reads TGTGCCAGCAGCTATATGCCCGGGACTCCTAATATGCACGAGCAGTACTTC. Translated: CASSYMPGTPNMHEQYF.

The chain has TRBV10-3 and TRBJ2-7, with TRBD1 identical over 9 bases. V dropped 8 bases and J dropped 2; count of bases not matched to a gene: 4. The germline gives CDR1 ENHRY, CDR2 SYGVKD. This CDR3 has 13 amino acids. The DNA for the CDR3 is TGTGCCATCGGGGGGACAGGGCCCTACGAGCAGTACTTC. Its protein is CAIGGTGPYEQYF.

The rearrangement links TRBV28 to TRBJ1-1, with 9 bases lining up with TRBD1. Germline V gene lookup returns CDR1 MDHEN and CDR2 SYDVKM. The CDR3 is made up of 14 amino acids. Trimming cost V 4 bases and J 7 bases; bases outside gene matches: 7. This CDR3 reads CASSSGTGSLEAFF. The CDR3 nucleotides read TGTGCCAGCAGTTCCGGGACAGGGTCGCTTGAAGCTTTCTTT.

DNA of the CDR3: TGTGCCAGCAGCCCAGGACAGACTAGCACAGATACGCAGTATTTT. Encoded protein: CASSPGQTSTDTQYF. This chain joins TRBV7-9 and TRBJ2-3; perhaps TRBD1 as D (6 bases). V was pared by 5 bases and J by 0 bases, with 12 bases between. In germline, CDR1 is SEHNR, CDR2 FQNEAQ (reference sequence). This CDR3 is 15 amino acids long.

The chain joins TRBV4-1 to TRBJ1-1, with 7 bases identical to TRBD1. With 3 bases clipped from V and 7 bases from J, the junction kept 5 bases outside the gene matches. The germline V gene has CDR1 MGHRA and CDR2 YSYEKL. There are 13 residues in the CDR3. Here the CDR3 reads CASSQTGFGEAFF. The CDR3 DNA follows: TGCGCCAGCAGCCAGACAGGGTTCGGTGAAGCTTTCTTT.

The CDR3 region has the DNA TGTGCCAGCAGTTCCGGGACAGAAACCGGGGAGCTGTTTTTT. Translated, it gives CASSSGTETGELFF. The chain uses TRBV6-4 and TRBJ2-2; 7 nucleotides line up with TRBD1. The germline V gene encodes CDR1 MRHNA and CDR2 SNTAGT. The ends lost 5 bases at V and 5 bases at J; junction bases unmatched: 5. The CDR3 is 14 residues long.

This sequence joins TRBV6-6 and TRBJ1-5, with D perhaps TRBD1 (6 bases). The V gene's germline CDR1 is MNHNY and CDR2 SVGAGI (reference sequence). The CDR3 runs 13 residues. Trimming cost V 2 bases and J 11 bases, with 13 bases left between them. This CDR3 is CASSYRTAFTQHF. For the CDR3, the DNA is TGTGCCAGCAGTTACCGGACAGCTTTTACCCAGCATTTT.